This T cell receptor (beta chain) was obtained from a study of lymphopenia after photon versus proton radiotherapy. There are 16 residues in the CDR3. The germline V gene has CDR1 SGHTS and CDR2 YDEGEE. Unmatched junction bases numbered 4, after V lost 0 bases and J lost 7 bases. Profiled with immunoSEQ multiplex PCR; TCRdb holds only in-frame clones, not every one. The sample holds about 60,000 clones, 65% to 85% seen once. On this clone itself: Its target is not known.

Findings of the study overall: Oligoclonal CD8+ Temra expansion after nadir drove photon patients' diversity drop.

The sequence came from a man in his sixties with pancreatic cancer. The chain couples TRBV5-8 to TRBJ2-2; TRBD2 aligns across 12 bases. This specimen was peripheral blood, taken from a patient treated with proton-based radiotherapy. This CDR3 reads CASSLELAGGGGELFF. CDR3 coding DNA: TGTGCCAGCAGCTTGGAACTAGCGGGAGGAGGCGGGGAGCTGTTTTTT.